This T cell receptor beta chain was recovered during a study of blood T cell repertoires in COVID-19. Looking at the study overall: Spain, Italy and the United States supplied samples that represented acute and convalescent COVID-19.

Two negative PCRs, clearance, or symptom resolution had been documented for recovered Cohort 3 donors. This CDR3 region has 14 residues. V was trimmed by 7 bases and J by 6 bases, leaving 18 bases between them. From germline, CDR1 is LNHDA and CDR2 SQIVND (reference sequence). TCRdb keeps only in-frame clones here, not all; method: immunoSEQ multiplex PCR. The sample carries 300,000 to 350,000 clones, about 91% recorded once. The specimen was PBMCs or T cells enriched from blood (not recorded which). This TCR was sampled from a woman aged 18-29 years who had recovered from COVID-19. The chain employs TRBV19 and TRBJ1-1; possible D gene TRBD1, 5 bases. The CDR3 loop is CASTRTPTLAEAFF. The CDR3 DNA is TGTGCCAGTACCAGGACACCTACGCTCGCTGAAGCTTTCTTT.